This T cell receptor (beta chain) emerged from a study of blood T cell repertoires in COVID-19. Study-wide background: The United States, Italy and Spain provided the acute and convalescent COVID-19 samples. PBMCs, B-cell-depleted T cells, or T cells were the source of the cDNA or gDNA that made up the material.

Germline V gene lookup returns CDR1 SQVTM and CDR2 ANQGSEA. The CDR3 sequence is 15 residues long. With 3 bases removed from V and 1 base from J, the gap between germline ends came to 15 bases. Authors' data handling: Amplification of reference gene primers provided the estimated nucleated cell counts. Method: immunoSEQ multiplex PCR; TCRdb's copy keeps in-frame clones and lacks some. V, J and clone size are taken as reported in that table, and D and trimming were inferred from the DNA itself. The sample carries fewer than 250,000 clones, about 85% recorded once. Sequencing input: peripheral blood. This chain connects TRBV29-1 to TRBJ1-2, with unresolved D. This receptor was identified in a man aged 25 to 40 with active or convalescent COVID-19. The CDR3 protein is CSVDRDVRGNYGYTF. CDR3 sequence (DNA): TGCAGCGTTGACCGTGACGTCCGGGGTAACTATGGCTACACCTTC.